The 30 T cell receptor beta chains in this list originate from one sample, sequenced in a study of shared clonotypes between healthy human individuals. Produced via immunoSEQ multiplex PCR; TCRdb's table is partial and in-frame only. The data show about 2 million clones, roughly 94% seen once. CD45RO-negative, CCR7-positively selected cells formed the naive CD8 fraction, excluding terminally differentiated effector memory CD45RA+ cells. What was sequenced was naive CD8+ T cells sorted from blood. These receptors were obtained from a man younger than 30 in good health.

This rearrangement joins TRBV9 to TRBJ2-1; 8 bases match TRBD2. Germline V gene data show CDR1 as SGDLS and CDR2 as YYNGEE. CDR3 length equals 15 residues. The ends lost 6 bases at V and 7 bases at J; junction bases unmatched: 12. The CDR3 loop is CASTPGAGGSNEQFF. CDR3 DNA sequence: TGTGCCAGCACCCCGGGTGCGGGGGGTTCTAATGAGCAGTTCTTC. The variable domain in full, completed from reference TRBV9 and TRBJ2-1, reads DSGVTQTPKHLITATGQRVTLRCSPRSGDLSVYWYQQSLDQGLQFLIQYYNGEERAKGNILERFSAQQFPDLHSELNLSSLELGDSALYFCASTPGAGGSNEQFFGPGTRLTVL.

In nucleotides, the CDR3 is TGTGCCAGCAGCTTGCCGGTATCAGAGACCCAGTACTTC. This codes for CASSLPVSETQYF. The chain is built from TRBV5-6 and TRBJ2-5; D not resolved. The CDR3 has 13 residues. Germline CDR1 SGHDT, CDR2 YYEEEE. Trimming cost V 1 base and J 4 bases, with 8 bases left between them. Complete variable domain (other parts from reference TRBV5-6 and TRBJ2-5): DAGVTQSPTHLIKTRGQQVTLRCSPKSGHDTVSWYQQALGQGPQFIFQYYEEEERQRGNFPDRFSGHQFPNYSSELNVNALLLGDSALYLCASSLPVSETQYFGPGTRLLVL.

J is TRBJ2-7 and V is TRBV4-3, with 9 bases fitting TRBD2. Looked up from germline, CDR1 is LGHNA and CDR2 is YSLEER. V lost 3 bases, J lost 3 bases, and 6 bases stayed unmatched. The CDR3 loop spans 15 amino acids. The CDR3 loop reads CASSQKTSGYYEQYF. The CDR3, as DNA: TGCGCCAGCAGCCAGAAGACTAGCGGATACTACGAGCAGTACTTC.

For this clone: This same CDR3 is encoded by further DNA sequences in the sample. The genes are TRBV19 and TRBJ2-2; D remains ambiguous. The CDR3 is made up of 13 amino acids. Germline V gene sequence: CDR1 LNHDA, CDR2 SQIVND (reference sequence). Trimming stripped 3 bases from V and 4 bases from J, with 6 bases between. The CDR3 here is CASSMGPTGELFF. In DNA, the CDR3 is TGTGCCAGTAGTATGGGCCCCACCGGGGAGCTGTTTTTT.

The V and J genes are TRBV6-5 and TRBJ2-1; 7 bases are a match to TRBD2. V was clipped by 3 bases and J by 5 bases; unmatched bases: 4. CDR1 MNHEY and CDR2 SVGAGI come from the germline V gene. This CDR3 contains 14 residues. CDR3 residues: CASSYGLADNEQFF. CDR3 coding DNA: TGTGCCAGCAGTTATGGGCTAGCGGACAATGAGCAGTTCTTC.

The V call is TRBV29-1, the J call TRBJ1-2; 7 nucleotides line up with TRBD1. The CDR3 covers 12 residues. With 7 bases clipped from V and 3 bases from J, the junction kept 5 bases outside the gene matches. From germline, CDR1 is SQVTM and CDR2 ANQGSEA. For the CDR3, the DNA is TGCAGCGGACAGGGTATGGACTATGGCTACACCTTC. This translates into CSGQGMDYGYTF.

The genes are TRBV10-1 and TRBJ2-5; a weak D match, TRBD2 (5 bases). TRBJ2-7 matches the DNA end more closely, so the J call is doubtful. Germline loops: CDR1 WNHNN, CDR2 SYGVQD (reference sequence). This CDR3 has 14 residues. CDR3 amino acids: CASSATGSTYEQYF. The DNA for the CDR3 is TGCGCCAGCAGTGCAACGGGAAGCACCTACGAGCAGTACTTC.

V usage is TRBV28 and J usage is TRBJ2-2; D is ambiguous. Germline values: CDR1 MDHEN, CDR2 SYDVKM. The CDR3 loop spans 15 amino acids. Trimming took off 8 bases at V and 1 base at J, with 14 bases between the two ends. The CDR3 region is CASHQGLWNTGELFF. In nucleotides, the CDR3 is TGTGCCAGCCACCAAGGGTTATGGAACACCGGGGAGCTGTTTTTT.

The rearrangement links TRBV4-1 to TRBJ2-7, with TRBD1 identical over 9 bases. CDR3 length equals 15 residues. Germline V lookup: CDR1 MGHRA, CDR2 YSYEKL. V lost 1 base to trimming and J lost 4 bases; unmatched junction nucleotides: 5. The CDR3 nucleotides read TGCGCCAGCAGCCAAGCAGGACAGGGGAGGTACGAGCAGTACTTC. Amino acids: CASSQAGQGRYEQYF.

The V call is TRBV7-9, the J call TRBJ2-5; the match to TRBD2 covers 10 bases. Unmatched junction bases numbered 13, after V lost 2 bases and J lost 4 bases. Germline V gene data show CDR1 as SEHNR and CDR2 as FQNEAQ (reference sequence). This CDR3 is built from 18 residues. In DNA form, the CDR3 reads TGTGCCAGCAGCTTACCCCCGGAGGCTAGCGGGAGATTAGAGACCCAGTACTTC. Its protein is CASSLPPEASGRLETQYF.

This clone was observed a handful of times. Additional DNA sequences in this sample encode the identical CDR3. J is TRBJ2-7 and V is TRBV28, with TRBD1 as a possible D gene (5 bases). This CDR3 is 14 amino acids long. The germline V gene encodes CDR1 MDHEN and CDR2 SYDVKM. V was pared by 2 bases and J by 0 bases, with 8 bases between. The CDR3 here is CASSLQGSSYEQYF. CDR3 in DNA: TGTGCCAGCAGTTTACAGGGCAGCTCCTACGAGCAGTACTTC.

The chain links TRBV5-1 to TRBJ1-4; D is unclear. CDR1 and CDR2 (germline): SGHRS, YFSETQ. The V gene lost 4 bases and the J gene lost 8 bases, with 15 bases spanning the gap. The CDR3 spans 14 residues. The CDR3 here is CASSHDQSGEKLFF. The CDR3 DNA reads TGCGCCAGCAGCCACGACCAGTCGGGGGAAAAACTGTTTTTT.

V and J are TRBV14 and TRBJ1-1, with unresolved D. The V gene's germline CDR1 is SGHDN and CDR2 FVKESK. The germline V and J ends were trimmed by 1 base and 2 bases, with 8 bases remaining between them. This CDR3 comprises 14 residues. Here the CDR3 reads CASSQVGGNTEAFF. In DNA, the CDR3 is TGTGCCAGCAGCCAAGTGGGAGGTAACACTGAAGCTTTCTTT.

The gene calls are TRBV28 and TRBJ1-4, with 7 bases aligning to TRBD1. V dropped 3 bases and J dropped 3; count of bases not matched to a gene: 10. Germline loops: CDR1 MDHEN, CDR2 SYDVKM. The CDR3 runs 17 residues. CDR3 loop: CASSFHLNRGANEKLFF. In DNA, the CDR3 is TGTGCCAGCAGTTTCCATCTGAACAGGGGTGCTAATGAAAAACTGTTTTTT. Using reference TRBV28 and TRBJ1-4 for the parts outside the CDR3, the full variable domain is DVKVTQSSRYLVKRTGEKVFLECVQDMDHENMFWYRQDPGLGLRLIYFSYDVKMKEKGDIPEGYSVSREKKERFSLILESASTNQTSMYLCASSFHLNRGANEKLFFGSGTQLSVL.

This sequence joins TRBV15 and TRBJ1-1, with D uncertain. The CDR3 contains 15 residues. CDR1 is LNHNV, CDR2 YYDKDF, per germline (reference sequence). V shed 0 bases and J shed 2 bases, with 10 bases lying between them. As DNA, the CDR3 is TGTGCCACCAGCAGAGATCAGGATACAAACACTGAAGCTTTCTTT. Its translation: CATSRDQDTNTEAFF.

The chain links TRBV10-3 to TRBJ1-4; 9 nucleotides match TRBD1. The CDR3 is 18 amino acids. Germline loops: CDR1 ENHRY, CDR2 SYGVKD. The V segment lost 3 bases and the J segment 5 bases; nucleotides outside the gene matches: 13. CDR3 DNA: TGTGCCATCAGTGATTCAGGACAGGGGTTGATGGGAAATGAAAAACTGTTTTTT. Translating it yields CAISDSGQGLMGNEKLFF.

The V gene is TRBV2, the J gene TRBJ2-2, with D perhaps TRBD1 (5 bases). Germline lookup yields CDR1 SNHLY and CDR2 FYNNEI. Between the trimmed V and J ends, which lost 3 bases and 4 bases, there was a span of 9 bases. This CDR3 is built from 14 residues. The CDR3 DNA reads TGTGCCAGCAGTGACAGGGTGTCCACCGGGGAGCTGTTTTTT. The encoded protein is CASSDRVSTGELFF.

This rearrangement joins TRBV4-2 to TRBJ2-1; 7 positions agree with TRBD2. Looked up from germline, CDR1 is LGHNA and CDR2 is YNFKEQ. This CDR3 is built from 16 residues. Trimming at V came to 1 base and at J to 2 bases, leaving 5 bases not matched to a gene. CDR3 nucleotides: TGTGCCAGCAGCCAAGTCTTTAGCGGGCCCTACAATGAGCAGTTCTTC. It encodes CASSQVFSGPYNEQFF.

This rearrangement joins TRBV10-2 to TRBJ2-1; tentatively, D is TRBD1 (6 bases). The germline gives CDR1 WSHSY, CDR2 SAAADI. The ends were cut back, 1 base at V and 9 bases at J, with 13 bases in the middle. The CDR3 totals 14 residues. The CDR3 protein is CASSELNRDGEQFF. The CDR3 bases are TGCGCCAGCAGTGAGTTAAACAGGGACGGTGAGCAGTTCTTC.

The CDR3 loop reads CASSVAGGRHEQYF. CDR3 bases: TGTGCCAGCAGCGTAGCGGGAGGTCGCCACGAGCAGTACTTC. J is TRBJ2-7 and V is TRBV9, with TRBD2 matching over 7 bases. Germline CDR1 SGDLS, CDR2 YYNGEE. V shed 0 bases, J shed 5 bases, and the junction held 5 bases outside the gene matches. CDR3 length equals 14 residues.

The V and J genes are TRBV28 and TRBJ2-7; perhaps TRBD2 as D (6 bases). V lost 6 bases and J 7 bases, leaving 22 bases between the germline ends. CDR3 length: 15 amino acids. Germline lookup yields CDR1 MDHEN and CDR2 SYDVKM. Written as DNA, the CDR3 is TGTGCCAGCAGCACACTAGCTCTCCAAAGTCGGGAGCAGTACTTC. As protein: CASSTLALQSREQYF.

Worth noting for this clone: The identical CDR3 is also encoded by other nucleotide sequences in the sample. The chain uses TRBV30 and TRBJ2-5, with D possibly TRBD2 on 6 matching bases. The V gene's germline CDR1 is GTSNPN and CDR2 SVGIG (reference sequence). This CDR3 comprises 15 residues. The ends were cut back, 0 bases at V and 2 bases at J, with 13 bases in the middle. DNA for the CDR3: TGTGCCTGGAGTGTACGGGACTTCCAGCAAGAGACCCAGTACTTC. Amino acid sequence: CAWSVRDFQQETQYF.

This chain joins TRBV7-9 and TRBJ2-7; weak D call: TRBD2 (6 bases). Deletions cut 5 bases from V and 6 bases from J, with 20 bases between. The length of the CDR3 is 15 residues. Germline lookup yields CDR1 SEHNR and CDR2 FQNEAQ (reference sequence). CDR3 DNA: TGTGCCAGCAGCCCCCCCGGGGGTGAAGCTTTCGAGCAGTACTTC. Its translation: CASSPPGGEAFEQYF.

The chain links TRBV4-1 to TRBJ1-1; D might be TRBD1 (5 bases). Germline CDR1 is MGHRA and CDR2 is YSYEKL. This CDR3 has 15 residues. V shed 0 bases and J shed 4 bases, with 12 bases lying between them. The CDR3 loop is CASSQELRGSTEAFF. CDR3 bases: TGCGCCAGCAGCCAAGAACTGAGGGGTAGCACTGAAGCTTTCTTT.

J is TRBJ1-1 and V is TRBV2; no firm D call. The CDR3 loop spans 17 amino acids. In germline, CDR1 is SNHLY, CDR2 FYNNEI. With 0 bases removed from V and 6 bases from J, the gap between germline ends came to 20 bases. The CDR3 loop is CASSEAAADLGSAEAFF. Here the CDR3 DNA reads TGTGCCAGCAGTGAAGCCGCGGCAGACCTCGGGAGCGCTGAAGCTTTCTTT.

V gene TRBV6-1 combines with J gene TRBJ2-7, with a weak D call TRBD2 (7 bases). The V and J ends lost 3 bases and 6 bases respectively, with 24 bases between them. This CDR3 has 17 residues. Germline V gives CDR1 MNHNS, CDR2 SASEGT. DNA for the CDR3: TGTGCCAGCAGTGACCGAAAAGGGGGGGAATCCCTTTCCGAGCAGTACTTC. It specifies CASSDRKGGESLSEQYF.

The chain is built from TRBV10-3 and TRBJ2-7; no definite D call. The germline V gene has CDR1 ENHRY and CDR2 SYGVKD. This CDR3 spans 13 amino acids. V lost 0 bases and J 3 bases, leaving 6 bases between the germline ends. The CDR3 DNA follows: TGTGCCATCAGTGAGTCGTCATACTACGAGCAGTACTTC. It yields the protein CAISESSYYEQYF.

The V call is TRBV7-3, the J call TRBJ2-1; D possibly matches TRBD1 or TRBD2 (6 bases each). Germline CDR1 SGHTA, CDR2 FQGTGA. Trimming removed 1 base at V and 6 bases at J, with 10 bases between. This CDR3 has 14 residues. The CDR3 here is CASSLSSGANEQFF. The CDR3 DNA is TGTGCCAGCAGCTTAAGTTCGGGGGCCAATGAGCAGTTCTTC.

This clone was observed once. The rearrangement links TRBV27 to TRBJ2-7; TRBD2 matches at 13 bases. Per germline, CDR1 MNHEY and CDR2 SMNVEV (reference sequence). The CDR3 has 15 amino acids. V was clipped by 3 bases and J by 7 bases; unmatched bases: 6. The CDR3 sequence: CASSFGLAGVSEQYF. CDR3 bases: TGTGCCAGCAGTTTCGGACTAGCGGGAGTTTCTGAGCAGTACTTC.

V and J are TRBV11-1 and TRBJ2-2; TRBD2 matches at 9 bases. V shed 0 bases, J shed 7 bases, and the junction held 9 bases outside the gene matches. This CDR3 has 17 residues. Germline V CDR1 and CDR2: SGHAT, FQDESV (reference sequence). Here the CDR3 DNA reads TGTGCCAGCAGCTTAGCACCCAGCGGGGGGAAGTACGGGGAGCTGTTTTTT. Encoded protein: CASSLAPSGGKYGELFF.